These 8 T cell receptor beta chains were sequenced from one sample in a study of blood T cell repertoires in COVID-19. Generated by immunoSEQ multiplex PCR, the TCRdb table keeps only in-frame clones and is missing some. The repertoire holds under 200,000 clones, around 84% seen once, with around 5% in the top ten. The sample taken for sequencing was peripheral blood. Every receptor here comes from a woman aged 45-65 years with COVID-19, enrolled during active disease.

The chain carries TRBV19 and TRBJ1-2; 7 bases match TRBD1. This CDR3 comprises 15 residues. Germline CDR1 LNHDA, CDR2 SQIVND (reference sequence). J lost 2 bases, V lost 4 bases, and 7 bases had no gene match. The CDR3 sequence: CASSKRTGENYGYTF. The DNA for the CDR3 is TGTGCCAGTAGTAAGCGTACAGGGGAAAACTATGGCTACACCTTC.

The V and J genes are TRBV24-1 and TRBJ2-3; TRBD2 aligns across 11 bases. J gave up 3 bases and V 4 bases, and 14 bases lay outside the gene matches. CDR1 and CDR2 (germline): KGHDR, SFDVKD. The CDR3 consists of 19 residues. CDR3 amino acids: CATSETLGASGGRTDTQYF. The CDR3 DNA sequence: TGTGCCACCAGTGAAACATTGGGGGCTAGCGGGGGGAGAACAGATACGCAGTATTTT.

V usage is TRBV6-5 and J usage is TRBJ2-1; D is possibly TRBD2 (6 bases). The CDR3 consists of 12 residues. Per the germline V gene, CDR1 is MNHEY and CDR2 is SVGAGI. The ends were cut back, 7 bases at V and 8 bases at J, with 12 bases in the middle. The CDR3 is CASTRGSYEQFF. The CDR3 DNA sequence: TGTGCCAGCACACGGGGGTCCTATGAGCAGTTCTTC.

J is TRBJ2-5 and V is TRBV5-1; 8 nucleotides agree with TRBD1. Germline V gives CDR1 SGHRS, CDR2 YFSETQ. This CDR3 has 15 amino acids. V lost 0 bases to trimming and J lost 5 bases; unmatched junction nucleotides: 6. The CDR3 loop is CASSLGGRGLETQYF. CDR3 sequence (DNA): TGCGCCAGCAGCTTGGGAGGCAGGGGGCTTGAGACCCAGTACTTC.

The rearrangement joins TRBV28 to TRBJ1-1; D might be TRBD1 (5 bases). Germline lookup yields CDR1 MDHEN and CDR2 SYDVKM. V was cut by 2 bases and J by 1 base, with 14 bases left in between. CDR3 size: 16 residues. The CDR3 region has the DNA TGTGCCAGCAGTTTAATTGCCGGGCAGGGGAACACTGAAGCTTTCTTT. It is translated as CASSLIAGQGNTEAFF.

The V call is TRBV5-4, the J call TRBJ2-7; weak D call: TRBD2 (7 bases). CDR3 length equals 14 residues. The V gene lost 4 bases and the J gene lost 2 bases, with 13 bases spanning the gap. Germline V gene sequence: CDR1 SGHNT, CDR2 YYREEE (reference sequence). CDR3: CASSRGGPPYEQYF. CDR3 bases: TGTGCCAGCAGCAGGGGGGGGCCCCCCTACGAGCAGTACTTC.

The V and J genes are TRBV11-2 and TRBJ2-6; D ambiguous. The germline V and J ends were trimmed by 4 bases and 1 base, with 5 bases remaining between them. This CDR3 is built from 14 residues. Per the germline V gene, CDR1 is SGHAT and CDR2 is FQNNGV. CDR3: CASSSTSGANVLTF. CDR3 DNA sequence: TGTGCCAGCAGCTCTACGTCTGGGGCCAACGTCCTGACTTTC.

The CDR3 nucleotides read TGTGCCAGCAGGAGGTGGGGAGGCACCTACGAGCAGTACTTC. Amino acids: CASRRWGGTYEQYF. This rearrangement joins TRBV5-4 to TRBJ2-7; the D gene is possibly TRBD2 (6 bases). The CDR3 runs to 14 residues. CDR1 and CDR2 from the germline V gene are SGHNT and YYREEE (reference sequence). The germline V and J ends were trimmed by 5 bases and 2 bases, with 14 bases remaining between them.